A single sample gave rise to the 22 T cell receptor beta chains below, sequenced in a study of blood T cells in healthy people across ages. A second PCR of about 7 to 11 cycles used a sample-barcoded 5' primer and a J-beta primer mix. TCRdb re-called the 5' RACE reads with MiXCR, one entry per CDR3 protein. The repertoire includes 750,000 to 1,000,000 distinct CDR3 sequences, almost 30% of them detected once, and 10% sits in the top ten. These data also featured in a second study, about T cells of mothers and their children.

Sequencing was done on a sample of blood. All receptors derive from a woman in her forties in good health.

The chain combines TRBV29-1 with TRBJ1-1, with 11 nucleotides matching TRBD1. Germline V gene data show CDR1 as SQVTM and CDR2 as ANQGSEA. The V gene end was trimmed by 6 bases and the J gene end by 5 bases; junction bases not matched to a gene: 5. This CDR3 spans 13 amino acids. For the CDR3, the DNA is TGCAGCGTAGGACAGGGGGCTTGGACTGAAGCTTTCTTT. Amino acid sequence: CSVGQGAWTEAFF.

V is TRBV29-1 and J is TRBJ2-5; possible D gene TRBD1, 6 bases. The J call is uncertain, as TRBJ2-7 better fits the DNA end. Looked up from germline, CDR1 is SQVTM and CDR2 is ANQGSEA. This CDR3 comprises 14 residues. The CDR3 here is CRITGTQGEHEQYF. DNA of the CDR3: TGCAGAATTACTGGGACACAAGGCGAGCACGAGCAGTACTTC.

This chain uses TRBV7-9 with TRBJ1-1; D possibly corresponds to TRBD1 (5 bases). Trimming took 5 bases from V and 0 from J, leaving 19 bases between them. Per germline, CDR1 SEHNR and CDR2 FQNEAQ (reference sequence). The CDR3 is made up of 17 amino acids. As DNA, the CDR3 is TGTGCCAGCAGCCCCGGGGGGGTGGGGCTACTGAACACTGAAGCTTTCTTT. Amino acid sequence: CASSPGGVGLLNTEAFF.

Notes on this clonotype: This may stem from a read error, because a much larger clone lies one nucleotide away. The chain links TRBV7-9 to TRBJ2-7; no clear D gene. Germline CDR1 SEHNR, CDR2 FQNEAQ (reference sequence). Deletions cut 4 bases from V and 7 bases from J, with 17 bases between. CDR3 length: 14 amino acids. CDR3 bases: TGTGCCAGCAGCTCGTCCCGGAAACCCAATGAGCAGTACTTC. Residues: CASSSSRKPNEQYF. The full variable domain, with the rest looked up from reference TRBV7-9 and TRBJ2-7, is DTGVSQNPRHKITKRGQNVTFRCDPISEHNRLYWYRQTLGQGPEFLTYFQNEAQLEKSRLLSDRFSAERPKGSFSTLEIQRTEQGDSAMYLCASSSSRKPNEQYFGPGTRLTVT.

This chain joins TRBV7-9 and TRBJ2-1; D is ambiguous. CDR3 length: 15 residues. Germline V CDR1 and CDR2: SEHNR, FQNEAQ (reference sequence). Trimming pared 4 bases from V and 0 bases from J, leaving 10 bases between. This chain's CDR3 is CASSSPESSYNEQFF. CDR3 nucleotides: TGTGCCAGCAGCTCCCCGGAGAGCTCCTACAATGAGCAGTTCTTC.

This clonotype was seen only a few times. The genes are TRBV30 and TRBJ2-5, with 10 positions matching TRBD1. Germline V lookup: CDR1 GTSNPN, CDR2 SVGIG (reference sequence). The CDR3 has 15 amino acids. V lost 7 bases and J lost 1; bases outside the gene matches: 9. Written as DNA, the CDR3 is TGTGCCTCCCGGATACGGGACAGGGGCCAAGAGACCCAGTACTTC. It specifies CASRIRDRGQETQYF.

This chain joins TRBV5-1 and TRBJ1-2; the match to TRBD1 covers 7 bases. V shed 0 bases and J 6 bases; nucleotides not matched to a gene: 8. Germline CDR1 reads SGHRS; CDR2 reads YFSETQ. This CDR3 contains 15 residues. The CDR3 sequence: CASSLEGTDAHGYTF. CDR3 DNA: TGCGCCAGCAGCTTGGAAGGGACAGATGCCCATGGCTACACCTTC.

In this sample, this clonotype turned up a few times. Germline is not matched at one junction end, which may reflect a read error. This chain uses TRBV4-1 with TRBJ2-7; D not resolved. The V gene's germline CDR1 is MGHRA and CDR2 YSYEKL. CDR3 size: 15 residues. In nucleotides, the CDR3 is TGCGCCAGCAACCAATCAACCGGTTTCTCCTACGAGCAGTACTTC. Protein sequence: CASNQSTGFSYEQYF.

CDR3 nucleotide sequence: TGTGCCAGCAGTCCCCCGGGACAGGGGGCGAGTTCACCCCTCCACTTT. The encoded protein is CASSPPGQGASSPLHF. The chain employs TRBV28 and TRBJ1-6; 12 positions agree with TRBD1. This CDR3 comprises 16 residues. Germline lookup yields CDR1 MDHEN and CDR2 SYDVKM. V trimming: 5 bases; J trimming: 9 bases; junction bases outside the gene matches: 8.

V and J are TRBV29-1 and TRBJ1-3, with TRBD1 matching over 7 bases. V gave up 0 bases and J gave up 15 bases; unmatched junction bases: 8. The CDR3 is made up of 12 amino acids. The germline gives CDR1 SQVTM, CDR2 ANQGSEA. The DNA for the CDR3 is TGCAGCGTTGAAGATCTGGGTACAGGGGAATATTTT. This sequence encodes CSVEDLGTGEYF.

The V call is TRBV27, the J call TRBJ2-4; D not resolved. The better agreement between TRBJ2-7 and the DNA end casts doubt on the J call. Germline CDR1 and CDR2: MNHEY and SMNVEV (reference sequence). CDR3 length equals 10 residues. The CDR3 region is CASGKDEQYF. DNA for the CDR3: TGTGCCAGCGGTAAAGACGAGCAGTACTTC.

This clonotype was counted a few times. The J gene is TRBJ1-2, the V gene TRBV5-1; D is unclear. The CDR3 runs to 13 residues. V dropped 5 bases and J dropped 5 bases, with 13 bases sitting between them. Per germline, CDR1 SGHRS and CDR2 YFSETQ. Here the CDR3 DNA reads TGCGCCAGCAGAGCCGAGGGCGGGTATGGCTACACCTTC. The encoded protein is CASRAEGGYGYTF.

Regarding this clonotype: The junction and the germline gene differ at one end; a read error may be behind it. The rearrangement joins TRBV10-3 to TRBJ1-1; 10 nucleotides align to TRBD1. Germline values: CDR1 ENHRY, CDR2 SYGVKD. CDR3 length equals 17 residues. The CDR3 protein is CVISAGQGKSRSTKAFF. The DNA of the CDR3 is TGTGTCATCAGTGCGGGACAGGGGAAGAGTCGGAGCACTAAAGCTTTCTTT.

On this clonotype: This may stem from a read error, because a much larger clone lies one nucleotide away. The chain links TRBV5-1 to TRBJ1-1, with D possibly being TRBD1 (5 bases). V was cut by 7 bases and J by 5 bases, with 12 bases left in between. The CDR3 length is 12 residues. The germline V gene has CDR1 SGHRS and CDR2 YFSETQ. The CDR3 protein is CASASQGTEAFF. The CDR3 DNA follows: TGCGCCAGCGCCTCGCAGGGAACTGAAGCTTTCTTT.

This clonotype was picked up many times. The chain couples TRBV5-1 to TRBJ1-1, with TRBD1 matching over 7 bases. The CDR3 is 14 amino acids. V trimming: 7 bases; J trimming: 3 bases; junction bases outside the gene matches: 9. CDR1 is SGHRS, CDR2 YFSETQ, per germline. The CDR3 region has the DNA TGCGCCAGCGACACAGGGGCCCGCTACACTGAAGCTTTCTTT. Its protein product is CASDTGARYTEAFF.

This clonotype was observed a single time. This chain links TRBV20-1 with TRBJ1-4; possibly TRBD1 for D (6 bases). This CDR3 comprises 15 residues. Between the trimmed V and J ends, which lost 5 bases and 13 bases, there was a span of 26 bases. CDR1 is DFQATT and CDR2 is SNEGSKA in the germline V gene (reference sequence). The chain's CDR3 is CSAPTGLNVPKGLFF. The CDR3 DNA is TGCAGTGCTCCGACAGGTCTCAATGTCCCGAAAGGACTGTTTTTT.

This clonotype was recorded at least ten times. V gene TRBV4-2 combines with J gene TRBJ2-5; D not resolved. This CDR3 comprises 13 residues. Trimming removed 1 base from V and 2 bases from J, with 5 bases in between. CDR1 is LGHNA, CDR2 YNFKEQ, per germline. The CDR3 loop is CASSQGIQETQYF. CDR3 coding DNA: TGTGCCAGCAGCCAAGGGATACAAGAGACCCAGTACTTC.

The V and J genes are TRBV28 and TRBJ1-1; TRBD1 matches at 7 bases. Losses at the gene ends were 3 bases for V and 5 bases for J; bases not matched to a gene: 6. The CDR3 consists of 14 residues. Germline CDR1 is MDHEN and CDR2 is SYDVKM. CDR3 sequence reads: CASSLDRPETEAFF. The CDR3 coding sequence is TGTGCCAGCAGTTTGGACAGGCCGGAGACTGAAGCTTTCTTT.

The rearrangement links TRBV20-1 to TRBJ1-1; D ambiguous. The germline V and J ends were trimmed by 6 bases and 0 bases, with 17 bases remaining between them. The CDR3 sequence is 15 residues long. The germline V gene has CDR1 DFQATT and CDR2 SNEGSKA (reference sequence). The CDR3 DNA sequence: TGCAGTGCGGATATTAGGGATTTCATGAACACTGAAGCTTTCTTT. Translated, it gives CSADIRDFMNTEAFF.

This clonotype was seen only a few times. The rearrangement links TRBV3-1 to TRBJ2-7, with 8 bases fitting TRBD1. Germline CDR1 is LGHDT and CDR2 is YNNKEL (reference sequence). This CDR3 has 14 residues. V gave up 4 bases and J gave up 3 bases; unmatched junction bases: 5. Written as DNA, the CDR3 is TGTGCCAGCAGCCCATTCGACAGGGGCTACGAGCAGTACTTC. Translation gives CASSPFDRGYEQYF.

This clonotype was detected only a few times. The rearrangement links TRBV4-2 to TRBJ1-1, with D possibly TRBD1 on 5 matching bases. The CDR3 is 15 residues long. Germline-derived CDR1 and CDR2 are LGHNA and YNFKEQ. Trimming cost V 0 bases and J 4 bases, with 12 bases left between them. The CDR3 bases are TGTGCCAGCAGCCAAGAGGCGAGGGGTGGCACTGAAGCTTTCTTT. Its protein is CASSQEARGGTEAFF.

The chain combines TRBV20-1 with TRBJ1-5, with D unclear. The V gene lost 3 bases and the J gene lost 6 bases, with 18 bases spanning the gap. This CDR3 contains 15 residues. Germline V gene sequence: CDR1 DFQATT, CDR2 SNEGSKA (reference sequence). CDR3: CSASHAKEVGQPQHF. CDR3 sequence (DNA): TGCAGTGCTAGTCATGCAAAGGAGGTGGGTCAGCCCCAGCATTTT.